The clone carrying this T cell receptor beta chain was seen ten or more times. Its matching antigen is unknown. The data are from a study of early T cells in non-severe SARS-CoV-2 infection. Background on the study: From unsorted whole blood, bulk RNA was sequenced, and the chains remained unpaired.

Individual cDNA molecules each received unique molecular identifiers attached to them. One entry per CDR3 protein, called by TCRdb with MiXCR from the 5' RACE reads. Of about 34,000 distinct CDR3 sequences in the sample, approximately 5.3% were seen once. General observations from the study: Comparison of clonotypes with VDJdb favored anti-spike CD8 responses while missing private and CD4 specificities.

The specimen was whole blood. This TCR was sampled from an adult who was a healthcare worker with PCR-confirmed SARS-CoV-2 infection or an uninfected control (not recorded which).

This CDR3 is CASSSSGGREAFF. CDR3 DNA sequence: TGTGCCAGCAGTTCTTCCGGGGGCCGTGAAGCTTTCTTT. The rearrangement uses TRBV12-3 or TRBV12-4 and TRBJ1-1; D might be TRBD1 (6 bases). V was clipped by 4 bases and J by 7 bases, with 13 bases between them. There are 13 residues in the CDR3.